This passage covers 10 T cell receptor beta chains from one sample sequenced in a study of Ad26.COV2.S vaccination and SARS-CoV-2 variants. The method was immunoSEQ multiplex PCR; TCRdb's version includes in-frame clones alone and lacks a portion of them. The data hold 300,000 to 500,000 clones, with about 85% observed a single time. Treatment of the sample: over 15 received Ad26.COV2.S at low or high dose, single or two shots; about 5 received placebo; per-sample allocation not given. The samples were gathered on day 63 after the first injection of vaccine or placebo. The material was peripheral blood, obtained in a trial of Ad26.COV2.S vaccine versus placebo. All receptors come from a person between 18 and 65 years old who received the Ad26.COV2.S COVID-19 vaccine or a placebo.

Worth noting for this clone: Different DNA sequences within this sample yield the same CDR3. The gene calls are TRBV5-1 and TRBJ2-2, with 7 bases aligning to TRBD1. Trimming cost V 8 bases and J 0 bases; bases outside gene matches: 4. The germline V gene has CDR1 SGHRS and CDR2 YFSETQ. The CDR3 is 14 amino acids. CDR3 sequence: CASKGQPNTGELFF. Written as DNA, the CDR3 is TGCGCCAGTAAGGGACAGCCGAACACCGGGGAGCTGTTTTTT.

The chain has TRBV6-1 and TRBJ1-2; a weak D match, TRBD1 (6 bases). V was shortened by 1 base and J by 8 bases, with 17 bases between the two germline ends. CDR3 length: 15 residues. CDR1 and CDR2 from the germline V gene are MNHNS and SASEGT. The CDR3 DNA sequence: TGTGCCAGCAGTGAAGGCGGGGGGCTAAGGACGGGCTACACCTTC. Residues: CASSEGGGLRTGYTF.

The genes are TRBV5-1 and TRBJ2-7; 13 bases align to TRBD2. The V and J ends lost 1 base and 0 bases, in that order; junction bases with no gene match: 13. Germline CDR1 reads SGHRS; CDR2 reads YFSETQ. The CDR3 totals 20 residues. This chain's CDR3 is CASSLSHRGTSGVISYEQYF. In DNA form, the CDR3 reads TGCGCCAGCAGCTTGTCTCATCGCGGGACTAGCGGGGTCATCTCCTACGAGCAGTACTTC. Complete variable domain (other parts from reference TRBV5-1 and TRBJ2-7): KAGVTQTPRYLIKTRGQQVTLSCSPISGHRSVSWYQQTPGQGLQFLFEYFSETQRNKGNFPGRFSGRQFSNSRSEMNVSTLELGDSALYLCASSLSHRGTSGVISYEQYFGPGTRLTVT.

The chain recombines TRBV9 with TRBJ1-5; D is uncertain. Germline V gene lookup returns CDR1 SGDLS and CDR2 YYNGEE. V was cut by 4 bases and J by 5 bases, with 16 bases left in between. CDR3 size: 15 residues. The CDR3 loop is CASSSEGREYQPQHF. Here the CDR3 DNA reads TGTGCCAGCAGCTCCGAGGGAAGGGAATATCAGCCCCAGCATTTT.

This chain connects TRBV12-3 or TRBV12-4 to TRBJ2-7; 11 bases are shared with TRBD1. Trimming removed 7 bases from V and 5 bases from J; junction bases left unmatched: 4. The CDR3 loop spans 13 amino acids. CDR3 in DNA: TGTGCCAGCAATCGGGACAGGGGGGACGAGCAGTACTTC. This encodes CASNRDRGDEQYF.

This clone was detected only a few times. This chain connects TRBV12-5 to TRBJ1-6; D might be TRBD1 (6 bases). This CDR3 region has 14 residues. Per the germline V gene, CDR1 is LGHNT and CDR2 is FRNRAP. V was clipped by 1 base and J by 6 bases, with 7 bases between them. Here the CDR3 reads CASGLGQANSPLHF. Written as DNA, the CDR3 is TGTGCTAGTGGTTTGGGACAGGCTAATTCACCCCTCCACTTT.

This clone was picked up one time. The V gene is TRBV6-5, the J gene TRBJ1-2; tentatively, D is TRBD1 (6 bases). V was pared by 3 bases and J by 6 bases, with 11 bases between. Germline V lookup: CDR1 MNHEY, CDR2 SVGAGI. This CDR3 spans 13 amino acids. CDR3 coding DNA: TGTGCCAGCAGTTATCAGGGGCGTGATGGCTACACCTTC. It translates to CASSYQGRDGYTF.

The genes are TRBV15 and TRBJ2-1; D uncertain. CDR1 is LNHNV, CDR2 YYDKDF, per germline (reference sequence). With 4 bases removed from V and 6 bases from J, the gap between germline ends came to 10 bases. The CDR3 extends over 13 amino acids. The CDR3 sequence: CATSTMKSNEQFF. CDR3 in DNA: TGTGCCACCAGCACCATGAAATCCAATGAGCAGTTCTTC.

The chain combines TRBV5-6 with TRBJ1-1; D gene ambiguous. Deletions cut 0 bases from V and 7 bases from J, with 4 bases between. CDR1 SGHDT and CDR2 YYEEEE come from the germline V gene. CDR3 length: 11 amino acids. The CDR3 loop is CASSLGVEAFF. CDR3 DNA sequence: TGTGCCAGCAGCTTGGGGGTTGAAGCTTTCTTT. The full variable domain, rest sourced from reference TRBV5-6 and TRBJ1-1, is DAGVTQSPTHLIKTRGQQVTLRCSPKSGHDTVSWYQQALGQGPQFIFQYYEEEERQRGNFPDRFSGHQFPNYSSELNVNALLLGDSALYLCASSLGVEAFFGQGTRLTVV.

The gene calls are TRBV19 and TRBJ2-2; 7 positions match TRBD1. V shed 3 bases, J shed 7 bases, and the junction held 8 bases outside the gene matches. From germline, CDR1 is LNHDA and CDR2 SQIVND (reference sequence). The CDR3 has 15 amino acids. The CDR3, as DNA: TGTGCCAGTAGTATGTCTAGGGGGCCAGGCGGGGAGCTGTTTTTT. Its protein product is CASSMSRGPGGELFF. Full variable domain (remainder filled in from reference TRBV19 and TRBJ2-2): DGGITQSPKYLFRKEGQNVTLSCEQNLNHDAMYWYRQDPGQGLRLIYYSQIVNDFQKGDIAEGYSVSREKKESFPLTVTSAQKNPTAFYLCASSMSRGPGGELFFGEGSRLTVL.